This TCR beta chain was sequenced for a study of glioma-infiltrating T cells after dendritic cell vaccination. Study-level background: Patients received autologous tumor lysate-pulsed dendritic cell vaccination between about 2003 and 2013.

TCRdb's table, derived via immunoSEQ multiplex PCR, lists solely in-frame clones and lacks some. This table has approximately 82,000 clones, 85% to 90% appearing once. This clone was found once. Its antigen is not identified. V lost 5 bases, J lost 3 bases, and 5 bases stayed unmatched. Germline CDR1 KGHSH, CDR2 LQKENI. The CDR3 totals 14 residues. PBMC sampling occurred before vaccination, two weeks after the third dose, and at progression. General study results and limits: Complete blood and tumor specimen sets were limited to few patients.

The material was blood, obtained before dendritic cell vaccination. The V call is TRBV18, the J call TRBJ2-3, with TRBD2 matching over 7 bases. This receptor was obtained from a human donor with glioblastoma. The CDR3 loop reads CASSSGAGTDTQYF. The CDR3 DNA reads as TGTGCCAGCTCAAGCGGGGCGGGTACAGATACGCAGTATTTT.